Listed below are T cell receptor beta chains from one sample, sequenced in a study of shared clonotypes between healthy human individuals. Only in-frame clones appear in the TCRdb table, and some are missing; sequencing was by immunoSEQ multiplex PCR. The table includes 1,400,000 or so clones, 98% detected once. Sequenced input: naive CD4+ T cells sorted from blood. The receptors here all came from a man aged 25-45 years in good health. Each CDR3 is given with its conserved first and last residue. The order of the fields is V gene, clone size, CDR3 protein. The listing skips clone size in some rows; elsewhere it reads once, few, many or a size class.

TRBV7-2 . CASSLERRVNEQFF
TRBV9 . CASSGRGRGADTEAFF
TRBV5-1 . CASSAPQGRENTGELFF
TRBV19 . CASSMGDEAFF
TRBV19 once CASSEGMRNTIYF
TRBV9 . CASSGRGKETQYF
TRBV5-4 . CASSEGGISNEQFF
TRBV7-8 . CASSLGRGYGYTF
TRBV30 . CAWSVKSEAFF
TRBV18 . CASSNQTGQETQYF
TRBV4-1 . CASSQALASYYEQYF
TRBV27 . CASNSGSINTGELFF
TRBV5-1 once CASSPSEVPASYEQYF
TRBV28 . CASLGRGRTNYGYTF
TRBV9 . CASSVGLSATGELFF
TRBV5-1 . CASSFRDRGPINQPQHF
TRBV19 . CASSPPTGTGELFF
TRBV29-1 . CSVEDQSTDTQYF
TRBV27 . CASSLQADTGELFF
TRBV5-1 . CASSLSAQGSGGDQYF
TRBV11-2 few CASSLEWDEQYF
TRBV10-2 . CASSQGFTDTQYF
TRBV7-9 . CASSLGGPYEQYF
TRBV7-2 . CASSLSGLEQYF
TRBV27 . CASSSGTPLYEQYF
TRBV18 . CASSPGPFRPQYF
TRBV20-1 . CSARDLTEQYF
TRBV11-2 . CASTPGLLSDTQYF
TRBV28 . CASSSQRRASYEQYF
TRBV29-1 . CSEGGRGPYNEQFF
TRBV18 . CASSPSGVVADTQYF
TRBV5-1 . CASSSAGGPSYEQYF
TRBV19 . CASSITQPQHF
TRBV28 . CASSLWATGELFF
TRBV19 . CASSFTGQAGYTF
TRBV6-6 . CASSSGQGLSYEQYF
TRBV27 . CASSSNSGLKNIQYF
TRBV7-9 once CASSSGSYNEQFF
TRBV6-6 . CASSYVGGDTEAFF
TRBV9 . CASSMASGSPYEQYF
TRBV7-9 . CASSLMGAQFF
TRBV20-1 . CSGASGYTF
TRBV29-1 . CSVDGLGDFRLSDTQYF
TRBV27 . CASSLRGTSLYEQFF
TRBV11-2 . CASSNKGQRGAYEQYF
TRBV4-3 . CASSQGALFGEQYF
TRBV7-9 once CASSSDRGRADTQYF
TRBV5-4 . CASSLSWSRSGPHPPGGYTF
TRBV30 . CAWRETGDQPQHF
TRBV15 . CATAQGSYEQYF
TRBV7-2 . CASSLQGQGVETQYF
TRBV5-1 . CASSLSGHTRTDTQYF
TRBV27 . CASSPDRVPQPQHF
TRBV5-1 . CASSPGTTGTEAFF
TRBV5-1 . CASSPGQGLQTQYF
TRBV7-8 . CASRFGTGGSYEQYF
TRBV6-5 . CASSLRPPTYSEQFF
TRBV12-2 . CASRAPGTGQEETQYF
TRBV11-2 once CASSLRDTNTGELFF
TRBV5-1 . CASSPFWGEDTGELFF